This TCR beta chain was sequenced during a study of T-cell memory formation after mild COVID-19. In the study overall: Each donor largely had its own TCR clusters. Study findings and constraints: Pre-infection memory showed some responding clones, and this suggested that cross-reactive memory joined. For contracting clones, CD4+ ones sat mainly in CM and EM, CD8+ in EMRA.

This clonotype has at least ten counts. What it binds is not known. 5'RACE, which relied on constant-segment primers, yielded TCR alpha and TCR beta cDNA libraries carrying sample barcodes and UMIs. MiXCR, run by TCRdb on the 5' RACE reads, gives a single entry per CDR3 protein. The table lists tens of thousands of distinct CDR3 sequences, approximately 10% of them singletons. The germline CDR1 and CDR2 sequences are SGHVS and FQNEAQ. This CDR3 comprises 15 residues. Trimming removed 3 bases at V and 0 bases at J, with 9 bases between. Sequenced: PBMCs or a T cell subset sorted from them (not recorded which). This sequence originates from a man aged 18 to 29 who had mild COVID-19 (a few samples of this study predate the infection). Cell type and time point are not known. The rearrangement uses TRBV7-8 and TRBJ1-5, with D hard to call. The CDR3 protein is CASSFHANSNQPQHF. CDR3 nucleotides: TGTGCCAGCAGCTTTCACGCAAATAGCAATCAGCCCCAGCATTTT.